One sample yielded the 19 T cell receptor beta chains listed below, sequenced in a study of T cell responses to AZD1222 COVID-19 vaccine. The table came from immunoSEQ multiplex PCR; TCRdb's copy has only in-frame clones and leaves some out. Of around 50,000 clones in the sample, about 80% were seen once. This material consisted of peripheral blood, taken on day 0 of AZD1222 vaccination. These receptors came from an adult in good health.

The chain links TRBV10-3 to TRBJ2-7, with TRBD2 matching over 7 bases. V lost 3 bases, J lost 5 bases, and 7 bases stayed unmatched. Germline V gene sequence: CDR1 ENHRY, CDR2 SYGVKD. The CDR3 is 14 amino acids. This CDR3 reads CAISDLAGDDEQYF. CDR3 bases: TGTGCCATCAGTGATTTGGCGGGAGACGACGAGCAGTACTTC.

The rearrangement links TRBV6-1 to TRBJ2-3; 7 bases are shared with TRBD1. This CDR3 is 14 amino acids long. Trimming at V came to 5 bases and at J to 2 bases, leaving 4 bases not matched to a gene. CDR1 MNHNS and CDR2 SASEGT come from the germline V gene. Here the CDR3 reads CASSLGQVTDTQYF. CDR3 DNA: TGTGCCAGCAGTCTTGGACAGGTCACAGATACGCAGTATTTT.

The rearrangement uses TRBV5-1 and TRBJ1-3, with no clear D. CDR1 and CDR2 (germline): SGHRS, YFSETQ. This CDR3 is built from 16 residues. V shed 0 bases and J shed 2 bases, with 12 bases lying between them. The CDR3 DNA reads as TGCGCCAGCAGCTTGGTACCCGCCCAGGCTGGAAACACCATATATTTT. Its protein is CASSLVPAQAGNTIYF.

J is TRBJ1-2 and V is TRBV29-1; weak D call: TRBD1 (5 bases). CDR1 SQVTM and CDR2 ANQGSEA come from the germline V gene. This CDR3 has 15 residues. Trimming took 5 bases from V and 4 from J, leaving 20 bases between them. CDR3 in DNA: TGCAGCGTTATTGATGGCCAGGACGGGGGCTATGGCTACACCTTC. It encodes CSVIDGQDGGYGYTF.

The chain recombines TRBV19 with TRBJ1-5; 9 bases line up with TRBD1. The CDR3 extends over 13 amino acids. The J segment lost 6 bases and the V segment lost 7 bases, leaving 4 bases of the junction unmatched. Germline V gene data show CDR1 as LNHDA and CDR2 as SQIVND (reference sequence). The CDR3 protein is CASNNRGLQPQHF. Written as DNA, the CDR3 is TGTGCCAGTAACAACAGGGGGCTTCAGCCCCAGCATTTT.

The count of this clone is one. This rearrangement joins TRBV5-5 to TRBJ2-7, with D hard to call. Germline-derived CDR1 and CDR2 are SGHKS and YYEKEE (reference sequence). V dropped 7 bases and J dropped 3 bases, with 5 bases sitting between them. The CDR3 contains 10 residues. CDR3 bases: TGTGCCAGCGGAGTCTACGAGCAGTACTTC. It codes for CASGVYEQYF.

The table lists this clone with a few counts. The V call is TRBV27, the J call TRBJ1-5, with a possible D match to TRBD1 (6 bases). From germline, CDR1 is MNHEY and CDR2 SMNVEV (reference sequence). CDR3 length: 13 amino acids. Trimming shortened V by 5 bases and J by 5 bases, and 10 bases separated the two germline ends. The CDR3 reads CASSLQGYQPQHF. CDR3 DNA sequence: TGTGCCAGCAGTCTTCAGGGGTATCAGCCCCAGCATTTT.

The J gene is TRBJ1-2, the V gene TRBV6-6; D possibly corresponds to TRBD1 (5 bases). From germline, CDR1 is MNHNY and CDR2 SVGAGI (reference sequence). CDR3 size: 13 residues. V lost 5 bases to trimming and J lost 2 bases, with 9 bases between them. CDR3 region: CASSPGSNYGYTF. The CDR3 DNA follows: TGTGCCAGCAGTCCAGGGTCAAACTATGGCTACACCTTC.

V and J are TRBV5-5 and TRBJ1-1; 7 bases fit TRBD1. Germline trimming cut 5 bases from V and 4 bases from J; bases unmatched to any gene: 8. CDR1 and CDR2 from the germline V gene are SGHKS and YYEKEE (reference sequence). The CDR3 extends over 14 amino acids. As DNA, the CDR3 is TGTGCCAGCAGTCGTGAACAGGGGCCCACTGAAGCTTTCTTT. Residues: CASSREQGPTEAFF.

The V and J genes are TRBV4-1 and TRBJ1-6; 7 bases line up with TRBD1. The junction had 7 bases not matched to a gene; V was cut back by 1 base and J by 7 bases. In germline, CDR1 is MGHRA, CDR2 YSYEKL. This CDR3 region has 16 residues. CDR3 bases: TGCGCCAGCAGCCAAGTTCGTGGACAGGCCAATTCACCCCTCCACTTT. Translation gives CASSQVRGQANSPLHF.

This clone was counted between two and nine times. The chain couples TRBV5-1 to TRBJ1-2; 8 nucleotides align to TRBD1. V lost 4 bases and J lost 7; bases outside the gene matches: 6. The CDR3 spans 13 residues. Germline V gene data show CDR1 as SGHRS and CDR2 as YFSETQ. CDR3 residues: CASSDRGASGYTF. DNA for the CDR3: TGCGCCAGCAGCGACAGGGGCGCGTCTGGCTACACCTTC.

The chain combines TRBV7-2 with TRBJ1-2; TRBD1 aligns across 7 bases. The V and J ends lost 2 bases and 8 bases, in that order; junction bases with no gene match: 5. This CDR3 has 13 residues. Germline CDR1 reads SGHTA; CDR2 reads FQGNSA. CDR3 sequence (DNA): TGTGCCAGCAGCTTAAAAGGGGGCTACGGCTACACCTTC. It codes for CASSLKGGYGYTF.

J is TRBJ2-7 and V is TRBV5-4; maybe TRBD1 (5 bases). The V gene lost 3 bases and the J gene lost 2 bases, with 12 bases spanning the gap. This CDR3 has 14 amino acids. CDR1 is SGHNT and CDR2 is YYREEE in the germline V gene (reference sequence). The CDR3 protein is CASSWGTGPYEQYF. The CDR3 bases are TGTGCCAGCAGCTGGGGTACAGGACCCTACGAGCAGTACTTC. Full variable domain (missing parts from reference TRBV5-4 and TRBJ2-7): ETGVTQSPTHLIKTRGQQVTLRCSSQSGHNTVSWYQQALGQGPQFIFQYYREEENGRGNFPPRFSGLQFPNYSSELNVNALELDDSALYLCASSWGTGPYEQYFGPGTRLTVT.

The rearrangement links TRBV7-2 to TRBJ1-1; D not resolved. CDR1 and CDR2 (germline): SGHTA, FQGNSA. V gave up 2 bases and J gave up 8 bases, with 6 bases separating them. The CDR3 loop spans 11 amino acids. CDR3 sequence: CASSLLLEAFF. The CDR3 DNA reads TGTGCCAGCAGCTTATTGTTGGAAGCTTTCTTT.

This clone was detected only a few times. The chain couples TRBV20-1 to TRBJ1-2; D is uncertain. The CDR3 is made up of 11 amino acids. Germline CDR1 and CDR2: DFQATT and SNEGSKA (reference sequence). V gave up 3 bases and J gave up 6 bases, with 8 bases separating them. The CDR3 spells CSASKGHGYTF. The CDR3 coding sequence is TGCAGTGCTAGCAAGGGTCATGGCTACACCTTC.

CDR3 protein: CASSQAAFQPQHF. Here the CDR3 DNA reads TGCGCCAGCAGCCAGGCGGCCTTTCAGCCCCAGCATTTT. The chain carries TRBV4-1 and TRBJ1-5, with D hard to call. The germline V gene encodes CDR1 MGHRA and CDR2 YSYEKL. The V end lost 3 bases, the J end lost 6 bases, and 9 bases lay between the germline ends. The CDR3 has 13 residues.

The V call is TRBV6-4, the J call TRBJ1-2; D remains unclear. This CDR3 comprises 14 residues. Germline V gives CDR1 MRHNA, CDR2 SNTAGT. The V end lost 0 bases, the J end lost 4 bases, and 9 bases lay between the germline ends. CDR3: CASSDSFGSYGYTF. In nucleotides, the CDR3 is TGTGCCAGCAGTGACTCGTTCGGGAGCTATGGCTACACCTTC.

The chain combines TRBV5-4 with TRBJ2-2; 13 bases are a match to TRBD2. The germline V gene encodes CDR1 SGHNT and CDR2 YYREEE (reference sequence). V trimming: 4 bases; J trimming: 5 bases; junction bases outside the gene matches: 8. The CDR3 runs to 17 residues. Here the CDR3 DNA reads TGTGCCAGCAGCCCCACTAGCGGGAGGGCAAAAACCGGGGAGCTGTTTTTT. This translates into CASSPTSGRAKTGELFF.

DNA for the CDR3: TGCAGCGGAAACAGGGAGTCAAACTATGGCTACACCTTC. Its translation: CSGNRESNYGYTF. The gene calls are TRBV29-1 and TRBJ1-2; D perhaps matches TRBD1 (6 bases). The CDR3 sequence is 13 residues long. CDR1 and CDR2 from the germline V gene are SQVTM and ANQGSEA. With 7 bases removed from V and 2 bases from J, the gap between germline ends came to 14 bases.